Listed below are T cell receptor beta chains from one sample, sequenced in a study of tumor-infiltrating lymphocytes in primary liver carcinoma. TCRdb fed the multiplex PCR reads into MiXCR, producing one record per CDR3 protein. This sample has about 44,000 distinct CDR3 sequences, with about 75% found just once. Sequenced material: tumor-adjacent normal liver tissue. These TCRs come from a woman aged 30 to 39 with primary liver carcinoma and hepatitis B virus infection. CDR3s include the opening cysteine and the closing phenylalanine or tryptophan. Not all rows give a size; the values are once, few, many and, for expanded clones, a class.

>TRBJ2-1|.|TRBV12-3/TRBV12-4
CVSSPGVEQFF
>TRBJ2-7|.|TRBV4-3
CASSQDFPGPYDQYF
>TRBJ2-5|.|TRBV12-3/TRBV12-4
CDSSLPASQETQYF
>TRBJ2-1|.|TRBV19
CASSAVIRTYNEQFF
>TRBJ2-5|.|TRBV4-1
CASRQEERVVTQHF
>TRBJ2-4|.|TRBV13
CAGSYAGTSGGSDDIQYF
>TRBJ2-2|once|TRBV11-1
CARSRVTAGVSRELFF
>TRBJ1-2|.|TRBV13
CASSLGGVLTYGYTF
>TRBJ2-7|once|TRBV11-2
CASSHDRHEQYF
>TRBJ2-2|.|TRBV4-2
CAISQGGLAGLAGEPFF
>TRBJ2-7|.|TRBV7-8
CASSAPRGPALYEQYF
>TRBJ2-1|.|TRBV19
CASRGTSGVGRQFF
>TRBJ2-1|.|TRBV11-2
CASSLRWRNSEQFF
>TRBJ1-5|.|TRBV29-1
CSVARDTDRPQHF
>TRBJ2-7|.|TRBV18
CASSRTDTSYDQYF
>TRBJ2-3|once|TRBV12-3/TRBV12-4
CDSSVGRSADTQYF
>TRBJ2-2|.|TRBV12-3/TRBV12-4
CARSPRLGAGELFF
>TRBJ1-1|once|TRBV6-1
CASGERSTGGYTQAFF
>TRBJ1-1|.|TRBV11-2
CASSLESVATEAFF
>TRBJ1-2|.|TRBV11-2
CASSLDGTIYGYTF
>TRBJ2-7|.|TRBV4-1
CASSLAWTNFHEQYF
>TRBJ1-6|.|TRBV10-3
CAISPRPLHF
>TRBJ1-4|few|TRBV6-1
CASSLQGRGEKQFF
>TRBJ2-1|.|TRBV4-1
CASRPTGVDEQCF
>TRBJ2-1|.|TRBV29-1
CSASRDASNEQFF
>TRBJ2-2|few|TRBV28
CATSLIGLNTGELFF
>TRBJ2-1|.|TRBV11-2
CGSSLGLARSNEQFF
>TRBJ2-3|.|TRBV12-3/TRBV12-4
CASNYHYTDTHYF
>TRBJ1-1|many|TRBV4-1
CASSQQQGTEAFF
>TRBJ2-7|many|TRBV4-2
CASSQRTSVSYEQYF
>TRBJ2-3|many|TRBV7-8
CASSRGLWREADTQYF
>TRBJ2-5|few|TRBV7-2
CASSFGNLAGGVETQYF
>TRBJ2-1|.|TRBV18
CASSQRQGIYNEQFF
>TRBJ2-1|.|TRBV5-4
CASSLGSPHNEQFF
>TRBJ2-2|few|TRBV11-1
CACSRVMAGVSGGLFF
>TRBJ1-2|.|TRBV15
CATSREGRIIF
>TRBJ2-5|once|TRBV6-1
CASCERGVTQYF
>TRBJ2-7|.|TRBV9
CARSVGHRDTAYEQYF
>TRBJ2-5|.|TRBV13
CANSFQETEYF
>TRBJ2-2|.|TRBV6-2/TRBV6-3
CASSYLTQANTGGLFF
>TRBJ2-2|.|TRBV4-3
CARLDIGELFF
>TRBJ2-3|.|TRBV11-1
CADSSGGSSVGARTDTQYF
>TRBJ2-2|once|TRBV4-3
CASKLGTRELFF
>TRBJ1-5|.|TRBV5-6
CACSLWTASRRPQHF